Following are 30 T cell receptor beta chains from one sample sequenced in a study of beta chain features in type 1 diabetes. The sequenced template was cDNA made from the entire isolated RNA. Here immunoSEQ multiplex PCR was the method, and the copy in TCRdb shows in-frame clones only, minus some. This sample has about 740,000 clones, with around an eighth found just once. Study observations and caveats: Moderately but significantly shorter TCRB CDR3s were found in Type 1 diabetes patients in all four CD4+ subsets.

These receptors have no known antigen. The sequenced sample was naive CD4+ T cells from blood. These receptors all come from a man aged 18 to 29 with type 1 diabetes.

This chain joins TRBV6-5 and TRBJ2-5; D gene ambiguous. V was cut by 0 bases and J by 2 bases, with 13 bases left in between. CDR1 is MNHEY and CDR2 is SVGAGI in the germline V gene. The CDR3 is 16 amino acids. CDR3 amino acids: CASSYSPGPLQETQYF. CDR3 DNA sequence: TGTGCCAGCAGTTACTCCCCAGGACCCCTTCAAGAGACCCAGTACTTC.

In its sample, this clone was seen a few times. CDR3 nucleotide sequence: TGCAGCGTTGTTGGGACAGGGATCGATCAGCCCCAGCATTTT. Protein product: CSVVGTGIDQPQHF. The V call is TRBV29-1, the J call TRBJ1-5; TRBD1 matches 9 bases. Trimming removed 4 bases from V and 5 bases from J; junction bases left unmatched: 6. CDR1 is SQVTM and CDR2 is ANQGSEA in the germline V gene. The CDR3 runs to 14 residues.

This chain connects TRBV7-2 to TRBJ2-7, with D uncertain. The CDR3 is made up of 15 amino acids. Germline loops: CDR1 SGHTA, CDR2 FQGNSA. V was clipped by 3 bases and J by 11 bases, with 23 bases between them. CDR3: CASSFEEITSPSEYF. The CDR3 DNA reads TGTGCCAGCAGCTTCGAGGAGATCACCTCCCCTTCTGAGTACTTC. The variable domain in full, with the rest retrieved from reference TRBV7-2 and TRBJ2-7, is GAGVSQSPSNKVTEKGKDVELRCDPISGHTALYWYRQSLGQGLEFLIYFQGNSAPDKSGLPSDRFSAERTGGSVSTLTIQRTQQEDSAVYLCASSFEEITSPSEYFGPGTRLTVT.

The gene calls are TRBV6-5 and TRBJ1-6; D possibly corresponds to TRBD1 (6 bases). The V end lost 0 bases, the J end lost 8 bases, and 11 bases lay between the germline ends. The germline V gene encodes CDR1 MNHEY and CDR2 SVGAGI. The CDR3 is 15 residues long. The CDR3 spells CASSYSREGDSPLHF. CDR3 bases: TGTGCCAGCAGTTACTCGAGGGAGGGGGATTCACCCCTCCACTTT.

The chain couples TRBV30 to TRBJ1-1, with D possibly TRBD1 on 5 matching bases. V gave up 4 bases and J gave up 3 bases, with 15 bases separating them. CDR1 and CDR2 (germline): GTSNPN, SVGIG (reference sequence). The CDR3 spans 14 residues. The CDR3 protein is CAWNRLSADTEAFF. The CDR3, as DNA: TGTGCCTGGAACAGGCTATCAGCGGACACTGAAGCTTTCTTT.

In DNA form, the CDR3 reads TGTGCCAGCAGCTTAGGGCAAGCCACACAAGAGACCCAGTACTTC. Translated, it gives CASSLGQATQETQYF. The rearrangement uses TRBV7-8 and TRBJ2-5; D is unresolved. Germline-derived CDR1 and CDR2 are SGHVS and FQNEAQ. There are 15 residues in the CDR3. V lost 1 base and J 2 bases, leaving 11 bases between the germline ends.

The chain links TRBV14 to TRBJ2-7, with D possibly being TRBD1 (6 bases). Germline V gene data show CDR1 as SGHDN and CDR2 as FVKESK. V dropped 3 bases and J dropped 7 bases, with 13 bases sitting between them. There are 13 residues in the CDR3. The CDR3 sequence is CASSHFVTGEQYF. The CDR3 region has the DNA TGTGCCAGCAGCCACTTCGTGACAGGAGAGCAGTACTTC.

This clone was detected only a few times. Distinct nucleotide sequences in the sample also encode this CDR3. The chain employs TRBV30 and TRBJ2-7, with no clear D. Germline-derived CDR1 and CDR2 are GTSNPN and SVGIG (reference sequence). This CDR3 has 12 amino acids. The germline V and J ends were trimmed by 0 bases and 1 base, with 4 bases remaining between them. The CDR3 sequence is CAWSVGSYEQYF. The CDR3 DNA sequence: TGTGCCTGGAGTGTTGGTTCCTACGAGCAGTACTTC.

This clone was seen a handful of times. This rearrangement joins TRBV18 to TRBJ2-3; 9 bases agree with TRBD2. CDR1 is KGHSH, CDR2 LQKENI, per germline. The CDR3 consists of 12 residues. The V gene end was trimmed by 3 bases and the J gene end by 11 bases; junction bases not matched to a gene: 3. CDR3 in amino acids: CASSPQTSGQYF. The CDR3 nucleotides read TGTGCCAGCTCACCGCAGACTAGCGGGCAGTATTTT.

The rearrangement joins TRBV7-9 to TRBJ2-1; possibly TRBD1 for D (6 bases). The V end lost 6 bases, the J end lost 1 base, and 16 bases lay between the germline ends. This CDR3 has 16 residues. Germline V gives CDR1 SEHNR, CDR2 FQNEAQ (reference sequence). CDR3 region: CASSRRSGASYNEQFF. CDR3 bases: TGTGCCAGCAGTCGGAGATCAGGGGCATCCTACAATGAGCAGTTCTTC. The full variable domain, with the rest looked up from reference TRBV7-9 and TRBJ2-1, is DTGVSQNPRHKITKRGQNVTFRCDPISEHNRLYWYRQTLGQGPEFLTYFQNEAQLEKSRLLSDRFSAERPKGSFSTLEIQRTEQGDSAMYLCASSRRSGASYNEQFFGPGTRLTVL.

The chain carries TRBV30 and TRBJ2-3; 9 bases are a match to TRBD1. V gave up 2 bases and J gave up 5 bases; unmatched junction bases: 8. Germline assignment: CDR1 GTSNPN and CDR2 SVGIG (reference sequence). The CDR3 has 15 amino acids. The CDR3 spells CAWSIYRGRGDTQYF. The CDR3 nucleotides read TGTGCCTGGAGTATCTACAGGGGGCGGGGAGATACGCAGTATTTT. Together with reference TRBV30 and TRBJ2-3, the CDR3 gives the full variable domain: SQTIHQWPATLVQPVGSPLSLECTVEGTSNPNLYWYRQAAGRGLQLLFYSVGIGQISSEVPQNLSASRPQDRQFILSSKKLLLSDSGFYLCAWSIYRGRGDTQYFGPGTRLTVL.

The chain recombines TRBV30 with TRBJ2-1; TRBD2 matches 11 bases. This CDR3 spans 15 amino acids. CDR1 GTSNPN and CDR2 SVGIG come from the germline V gene (reference sequence). Unmatched junction bases numbered 2, after V lost 0 bases and J lost 4 bases. The CDR3 region has the DNA TGTGCCTGGAGTGTGGGGACTAGCGGTTACAATGAGCAGTTCTTC. It codes for CAWSVGTSGYNEQFF.

The V and J genes are TRBV2 and TRBJ2-3, with 13 positions matching TRBD2. Germline trimming cut 3 bases from V and 5 bases from J; bases unmatched to any gene: 5. The V gene's germline CDR1 is SNHLY and CDR2 FYNNEI. The CDR3 has 16 residues. CDR3 DNA: TGTGCCAGCAGTGAGCGACTAGCGGGGGGTAAAGATACGCAGTATTTT. This translates into CASSERLAGGKDTQYF.

The table lists this clone with a few counts. J is TRBJ1-1 and V is TRBV30, with unresolved D. The germline gives CDR1 GTSNPN, CDR2 SVGIG (reference sequence). Deletions cut 2 bases from V and 3 bases from J, with 13 bases between. The CDR3 covers 14 residues. This CDR3 is CAWSLMRVDTEAFF. CDR3 bases: TGTGCCTGGAGTTTAATGAGGGTGGACACTGAAGCTTTCTTT.

This clone turned up a few times. Other DNA sequences in the sample encode the same CDR3. The chain is built from TRBV27 and TRBJ1-2, with D maybe TRBD1 (6 bases). Germline V gives CDR1 MNHEY, CDR2 SMNVEV (reference sequence). Trimming cost V 2 bases and J 6 bases, with 7 bases left between them. CDR3 size: 12 residues. The CDR3: CASSLAGDGYTF. The CDR3 DNA follows: TGTGCCAGCAGTTTAGCAGGGGATGGCTACACCTTC.

This clone was seen only a few times. The chain employs TRBV9 and TRBJ1-5; no reliable D call. Deletions cut 2 bases from V and 5 bases from J, with 11 bases between. In germline, CDR1 is SGDLS, CDR2 YYNGEE. CDR3 length equals 14 residues. The CDR3 DNA is TGTGCCAGCAGCGTGACGGGTGGCGATCAGCCCCAGCATTTT. This encodes CASSVTGGDQPQHF.

The chain links TRBV7-9 to TRBJ1-1, with D tentatively TRBD1 (6 bases). CDR3 size: 15 residues. V shed 5 bases and J shed 1 base, with 14 bases lying between them. Germline V lookup: CDR1 SEHNR, CDR2 FQNEAQ (reference sequence). The CDR3 DNA reads as TGTGCCAGCAGCCCTCACAGGGCCACGAACACTGAAGCTTTCTTT. Amino acid sequence: CASSPHRATNTEAFF.

The chain carries TRBV6-5 and TRBJ1-4; no reliable D call. With 6 bases removed from V and 5 bases from J, the gap between germline ends came to 7 bases. CDR1 MNHEY and CDR2 SVGAGI come from the germline V gene. This CDR3 is 12 amino acids long. This chain's CDR3 is CASSIQNEKLFF. In nucleotides, the CDR3 is TGTGCCAGCAGCATCCAGAATGAAAAACTGTTTTTT.

The table lists this clone with a few counts. The chain combines TRBV2 with TRBJ2-5; a possible D gene is TRBD2 (5 bases). Trimming left V 8 bases short and J 4 bases short, with 8 bases between. The CDR3 runs to 11 residues. Germline V gene lookup returns CDR1 SNHLY and CDR2 FYNNEI. The CDR3: CASVRVETQYF. The CDR3 DNA reads as TGTGCCAGCGTGAGGGTAGAGACCCAGTACTTC.

This clone was observed a handful of times. This chain joins TRBV7-9 and TRBJ2-3, with D uncertain. This CDR3 has 10 residues. Trimming stripped 8 bases from V and 8 bases from J, with 8 bases between. Germline values: CDR1 SEHNR, CDR2 FQNEAQ (reference sequence). The CDR3 region is CASSQVTQYF. CDR3 DNA: TGTGCCAGCTCCCAGGTTACGCAGTATTTT.

V is TRBV7-2 and J is TRBJ2-3, with D uncertain. Germline V lookup: CDR1 SGHTA, CDR2 FQGNSA. CDR3 length: 13 amino acids. With 2 bases removed from V and 4 bases from J, the gap between germline ends came to 7 bases. CDR3 DNA sequence: TGTGCCAGCAGCTTAAATCCTCCAGATACGCAGTATTTT. This encodes CASSLNPPDTQYF. Variable domain in full (rest from reference TRBV7-2 and TRBJ2-3): GAGVSQSPSNKVTEKGKDVELRCDPISGHTALYWYRQSLGQGLEFLIYFQGNSAPDKSGLPSDRFSAERTGGSVSTLTIQRTQQEDSAVYLCASSLNPPDTQYFGPGTRLTVL.

The chain couples TRBV29-1 to TRBJ1-3; D uncertain. Per germline, CDR1 SQVTM and CDR2 ANQGSEA. The germline V and J ends were trimmed by 1 base and 2 bases, with 3 bases remaining between them. This CDR3 contains 12 residues. CDR3 bases: TGCAGCGTTGAAGGGGCTGGAAACACCATATATTTT. It encodes CSVEGAGNTIYF.

This clone was seen more than once but under ten times. J is TRBJ2-3 and V is TRBV7-2; no clear D. The germline gives CDR1 SGHTA, CDR2 FQGNSA. V dropped 3 bases and J dropped 6 bases, with 10 bases sitting between them. CDR3 length: 13 residues. The CDR3 DNA reads as TGTGCCAGCAGCTTTTCCCGGGCGGATACGCAGTATTTT. The encoded protein is CASSFSRADTQYF.

The rearrangement uses TRBV10-3 and TRBJ1-4; D is uncertain. CDR3 length: 12 residues. From germline, CDR1 is ENHRY and CDR2 SYGVKD. The V and J ends lost 6 bases and 3 bases respectively, with 5 bases between them. CDR3 DNA: TGTGCCATCAGGGACCCTAATGAAAAACTGTTTTTT. Amino acid sequence: CAIRDPNEKLFF.

The chain carries TRBV28 and TRBJ1-1, with TRBD1 identical over 7 bases. Germline CDR1 MDHEN, CDR2 SYDVKM. Trimming removed 2 bases from V and 7 bases from J; junction bases left unmatched: 7. The CDR3 runs to 14 residues. This CDR3 is CASSLVTGTDEAFF. The CDR3 DNA sequence: TGTGCCAGCAGTTTAGTAACGGGGACAGATGAAGCTTTCTTT. Full variable domain (missing parts from reference TRBV28 and TRBJ1-1): DVKVTQSSRYLVKRTGEKVFLECVQDMDHENMFWYRQDPGLGLRLIYFSYDVKMKEKGDIPEGYSVSREKKERFSLILESASTNQTSMYLCASSLVTGTDEAFFGQGTRLTVV.

V usage is TRBV5-1 and J usage is TRBJ2-1; 7 positions agree with TRBD1. With 7 bases clipped from V and 5 bases from J, the junction kept 6 bases outside the gene matches. Germline lookup yields CDR1 SGHRS and CDR2 YFSETQ. The CDR3 is made up of 13 amino acids. The CDR3 region is CASRQGSNNEQFF. The CDR3 DNA is TGCGCCAGCCGACAGGGATCGAACAATGAGCAGTTCTTC.

This chain joins TRBV5-8 and TRBJ2-7; D unresolved. Germline V CDR1 and CDR2: SGHTS, YDEGEE. The length of the CDR3 is 14 residues. Between the trimmed V and J ends, which lost 3 bases and 4 bases, there was a span of 14 bases. The CDR3 spells CASSSDMPGYEQYF. The CDR3, as DNA: TGTGCCAGCAGCTCCGACATGCCGGGTTACGAGCAGTACTTC.

The chain joins TRBV6-5 to TRBJ2-7; tentative D call: TRBD1 (6 bases). The germline gives CDR1 MNHEY, CDR2 SVGAGI. The V end was cut by 11 bases, the J end by 2 bases, with 16 bases between. This CDR3 comprises 13 residues. The CDR3 protein is CAAGRDITYEQYF. As DNA, the CDR3 is TGTGCCGCCGGTCGGGACATCACCTACGAGCAGTACTTC.

This clone was recorded a few times. The chain carries TRBV6-5 and TRBJ1-4, with D unclear. Trimming took off 4 bases at V and 2 bases at J, with 5 bases between the two ends. This CDR3 comprises 13 residues. Germline CDR1 and CDR2: MNHEY and SVGAGI. CDR3 DNA: TGTGCCAGCAGTTTGGGGACTAATGAAAAACTGTTTTTT. Translation: CASSLGTNEKLFF.

Of note for this clone: Other DNA sequences in the same sample also yield this CDR3. This sequence joins TRBV5-6 and TRBJ2-3, with 7 bases identical to TRBD2. The CDR3 is made up of 13 amino acids. Germline V lookup: CDR1 SGHDT, CDR2 YYEEEE. Trimming cost V 0 bases and J 6 bases; bases outside gene matches: 1. CDR3 bases: TGTGCCAGCAGCTTGGCCGGGGGGGATACGCAGTATTTT. This sequence encodes CASSLAGGDTQYF.